The 22 T cell receptor beta chains listed next were all sequenced from one sample in a study of shared clonotypes between healthy human individuals. Positively selected for CCR7, the CD45RO-negative cells used as naive CD8 cells excluded terminally differentiated effector memory CD45RA+ cells. This table comes from immunoSEQ multiplex PCR, and its TCRdb copy is limited to in-frame clones, with some not included. The repertoire holds about 2 million clones, about 95% seen once, with 0.85% to 1.3% in the top ten. Input material: naive CD8+ T cells sorted from blood. These receptors all stem from a man aged 18 to 35 in good health.

V usage is TRBV5-4 and J usage is TRBJ1-2; D remains unclear. CDR1 is SGHNT and CDR2 is YYREEE in the germline V gene (reference sequence). Deletions cut 3 bases from V and 6 bases from J, with 15 bases between. The CDR3 extends over 14 amino acids. CDR3 region: CASSWAGGANGYTF. The CDR3 DNA reads as TGTGCCAGCAGCTGGGCGGGAGGCGCTAATGGCTACACCTTC.

Concerning this clone itself: At the DNA level, this CDR3 is encoded by other sequences in the same sample as well. The rearrangement links TRBV7-2 to TRBJ2-7, with D hard to call. Germline V lookup: CDR1 SGHTA, CDR2 FQGNSA. Trimming left V 1 base short and J 0 bases short, with 7 bases between. CDR3 length: 14 residues. The CDR3 sequence is CASSLDGSSYEQYF. The DNA for the CDR3 is TGTGCCAGCAGCTTAGATGGCAGCTCCTACGAGCAGTACTTC.

This chain links TRBV19 with TRBJ2-7; D gene uncertain. The CDR3 has 15 amino acids. Deletions cut 5 bases from V and 0 bases from J, with 14 bases between. The germline V gene encodes CDR1 LNHDA and CDR2 SQIVND (reference sequence). This chain's CDR3 is CASSPRAFSSYEQYF. In DNA form, the CDR3 reads TGTGCCAGTAGTCCCCGGGCCTTTAGCTCCTACGAGCAGTACTTC.

This rearrangement joins TRBV6-5 to TRBJ2-1; possibly TRBD2 for D (6 bases). The CDR3 totals 14 residues. CDR1 is MNHEY, CDR2 SVGAGI, per germline. The germline V and J ends were trimmed by 6 bases and 2 bases, with 11 bases remaining between them. CDR3 protein: CASSGSGPYNEQFF. The DNA for the CDR3 is TGTGCCAGCAGCGGGAGTGGACCCTACAATGAGCAGTTCTTC.

This clone came up a few times. The chain uses TRBV2 and TRBJ1-4; D gene unclear. This CDR3 region has 14 residues. Germline V gene data show CDR1 as SNHLY and CDR2 as FYNNEI. V dropped 8 bases and J dropped 0 bases, with 10 bases sitting between them. DNA for the CDR3: TGTGCCAGCGCCGGGAGCGCAACTAATGAAAAACTGTTTTTT. Encoded protein: CASAGSATNEKLFF.

The rearrangement links TRBV5-4 to TRBJ1-1; a weak D match, TRBD1 (5 bases). Germline assignment: CDR1 SGHNT and CDR2 YYREEE (reference sequence). This CDR3 has 12 amino acids. Between the trimmed V and J ends, which lost 0 bases and 10 bases, there was a span of 10 bases. The CDR3 DNA reads TGTGCCAGCAGCTTGGTAGGGGAGGGAGCTTTCTTT. This encodes CASSLVGEGAFF.

The CDR3 reads CASSQTGLFEETQYF. The CDR3 region has the DNA TGTGCCAGCAGCCAGACGGGACTATTCGAAGAGACCCAGTACTTC. The chain carries TRBV13 and TRBJ2-5, with TRBD2 identical over 7 bases. The CDR3 is 15 residues long. J gave up 3 bases and V 5 bases, and 9 bases lay outside the gene matches. Germline V gives CDR1 PRHDT, CDR2 FYEKMQ (reference sequence).

The V call is TRBV28, the J call TRBJ2-7, with a possible D match to TRBD1 (6 bases). Germline V gene sequence: CDR1 MDHEN, CDR2 SYDVKM. V was clipped by 5 bases and J by 2 bases, with 16 bases between them. There are 15 residues in the CDR3. The CDR3 bases are TGTGCCAGCAGTACCCACGGGACACTTGCCTACGAGCAGTACTTC. This translates into CASSTHGTLAYEQYF.

The rearrangement links TRBV2 to TRBJ2-2; D is unclear. CDR3 length equals 12 residues. Trimming shortened V by 11 bases and J by 0 bases, and 7 bases separated the two germline ends. The germline gives CDR1 SNHLY, CDR2 FYNNEI. CDR3 sequence reads: CARAANTGELFF. As DNA, the CDR3 is TGTGCCCGGGCCGCGAACACCGGGGAGCTGTTTTTT.

V gene TRBV7-8 combines with J gene TRBJ1-4, with no clear D. Germline loops: CDR1 SGHVS, CDR2 FQNEAQ. The CDR3 contains 14 residues. V lost 3 bases to trimming and J lost 5 bases, with 10 bases between them. CDR3 nucleotide sequence: TGTGCCAGCAGCTTTGGACCACCGAATGAAAAACTGTTTTTT. Its protein is CASSFGPPNEKLFF.

The chain carries TRBV27 and TRBJ1-1, with a tentative D call TRBD1 (6 bases). Trimming pared 5 bases from V and 2 bases from J, leaving 12 bases between. This CDR3 has 14 residues. From germline, CDR1 is MNHEY and CDR2 SMNVEV (reference sequence). CDR3 DNA sequence: TGTGCCAGCAGTAAGACAGGTCTTAACACTGAAGCTTTCTTT. This translates into CASSKTGLNTEAFF.

The V call is TRBV21-1, the J call TRBJ2-1. TRBV21-1 is noted as a pseudogene. CDR3 length equals 14 residues. The CDR3 nucleotides read TGTGCCAGCAGCGTAGGATGGGAAGGCAATGAGCAGTTCTTC. It encodes CASSVGWEGNEQFF.

Written as DNA, the CDR3 is TGTGCCAGCAGCGGAGATACCGGGATCAGCACAGATACGCAGTATTTT. It encodes CASSGDTGISTDTQYF. The chain uses TRBV9 and TRBJ2-3, with D perhaps matching TRBD2 (5 bases). Germline-derived CDR1 and CDR2 are SGDLS and YYNGEE. The CDR3 contains 16 residues. Trimming left V 3 bases short and J 0 bases short, with 14 bases between.

The rearrangement links TRBV6-5 to TRBJ1-1; D is possibly TRBD1 (6 bases). Trimming left V 3 bases short and J 8 bases short, with 13 bases between. The CDR3 contains 13 residues. Germline CDR1 reads MNHEY; CDR2 reads SVGAGI. The CDR3 DNA is TGTGCCAGCAGTTATCTTGGGGGGCGGGAAGCTTTCTTT. It yields the protein CASSYLGGREAFF.

This clone was counted once. The junction and the germline gene differ at one end; a read error may be behind it. The rearrangement links TRBV7-7 to TRBJ2-1, with 11 bases aligning to TRBD2. Germline V CDR1 and CDR2: SSHAT, FNYEAQ (reference sequence). The CDR3 has 15 amino acids. For the CDR3, the DNA is TGTGCTAGCAGCTTAAGACTAGCGGGACACAATGAGCAGTTCTTC. This encodes CASSLRLAGHNEQFF.

This chain connects TRBV10-3 to TRBJ2-2; a weak D match, TRBD2 (6 bases). Germline V CDR1 and CDR2: ENHRY, SYGVKD. V lost 4 bases and J 5 bases, leaving 11 bases between the germline ends. The CDR3 is made up of 14 amino acids. The CDR3 region has the DNA TGTGCCATCAGTGTGACGGGGGAGACCGGGGAGCTGTTTTTT. This translates into CAISVTGETGELFF.

Regarding this clone: Other DNA sequences of this sample code for an identical CDR3. The chain uses TRBV9 and TRBJ2-7; perhaps D is TRBD1 or TRBD2 (5 bases each). Germline-derived CDR1 and CDR2 are SGDLS and YYNGEE. Trimming removed 0 bases from V and 0 bases from J, with 7 bases in between. CDR3 length equals 14 residues. The CDR3 DNA is TGTGCCAGCAGCGTAGGGGGACGCTCCTACGAGCAGTACTTC. Its protein is CASSVGGRSYEQYF.

The gene calls are TRBV11-3 and TRBJ2-7; D is unclear. The V gene lost 4 bases and the J gene lost 7 bases, with 11 bases spanning the gap. Germline-derived CDR1 and CDR2 are SGHNT and YENEEA. The CDR3 is 12 residues long. CDR3 in amino acids: CASSSGLREQYF. In DNA, the CDR3 is TGTGCCAGCAGCTCTGGGTTACGAGAGCAGTACTTC.

Turning to this clone: The identical CDR3 is also encoded by other nucleotide sequences in the sample. The chain joins TRBV27 to TRBJ2-7, with D hard to call. The CDR3 loop spans 11 amino acids. Trimming left V 11 bases short and J 2 bases short, with 10 bases between. Germline V gene data show CDR1 as MNHEY and CDR2 as SMNVEV (reference sequence). The CDR3 sequence: CASGLTYEQYF. The CDR3 DNA sequence: TGTGCCTCGGGTCTTACCTACGAGCAGTACTTC.

The CDR3 nucleotides are TGTGCCAGCAGTGGACGACATGGGACTACGAATTCACCCCTCCACTTT. Its protein product is CASSGRHGTTNSPLHF. The chain recombines TRBV6-1 with TRBJ1-6, with D possibly being TRBD1 (5 bases). Per the germline V gene, CDR1 is MNHNS and CDR2 is SASEGT. The CDR3 loop spans 16 amino acids. V lost 4 bases to trimming and J lost 7 bases, with 17 bases between them.

J is TRBJ2-5 and V is TRBV7-9; D may match TRBD1 or TRBD2 (5 bases each). This CDR3 has 17 amino acids. Trimming removed 2 bases at V and 1 base at J, with 17 bases between. Germline V gene data show CDR1 as SEHNR and CDR2 as FQNEAQ (reference sequence). CDR3 loop: CASSLFWPLGGQETQYF. The DNA for the CDR3 is TGTGCCAGCAGCTTATTTTGGCCCCTTGGGGGCCAAGAGACCCAGTACTTC.

This chain connects TRBV30 to TRBJ1-5; TRBD1 might be the D (5 bases). The CDR3 is made up of 13 amino acids. Trimming stripped 0 bases from V and 5 bases from J, with 8 bases between. Germline V CDR1 and CDR2: GTSNPN, SVGIG (reference sequence). This CDR3 is CAWSVQEDQPQHF. The CDR3 DNA is TGTGCCTGGAGTGTACAGGAGGATCAGCCCCAGCATTTT. The full variable domain, completed using reference TRBV30 and TRBJ1-5, is SQTIHQWPATLVQPVGSPLSLECTVEGTSNPNLYWYRQAAGRGLQLLFYSVGIGQISSEVPQNLSASRPQDRQFILSSKKLLLSDSGFYLCAWSVQEDQPQHFGDGTRLSIL.